Detailed here is one T cell receptor beta chain. V lost 4 bases and J lost 0; bases outside the gene matches: 6. The CDR3 is 18 amino acids. The germline gives CDR1 KGHSH, CDR2 LQKENI. TCRdb independently ran MiXCR on the RT-PCR reads; one entry per CDR3 protein. Here the sample spans 550,000 to 750,000 distinct CDR3 sequences, approximately 15% being singletons. Sequenced: memory CD4+ T cells from blood. V and J are TRBV18 and TRBJ2-1, with TRBD2 identical over 13 bases. The sequence derives from a female donor in good health, serving as a healthy control. Written as DNA, the CDR3 is TGTGCCAGCTCACGCGGACTAGCGGGAGTTACCTCCTACAATGAGCAGTTCTTC. Translated, it gives CASSRGLAGVTSYNEQFF.